The rows below give T cell receptor beta chains drawn from one sample of a study of cytomegalovirus exposure and HLA in healthy donors. Sequenced by immunoSEQ multiplex PCR; TCRdb stores in-frame clones only, minus some. Recorded for this sample: around 74,000 clones. The source material was PBMCs. Source of these receptors: a middle-aged man in good health and CMV-seropositive. The conserved cysteine and the conserved F or W are not part of the CDR3 here. Each record gives: V gene, CDR3 protein.

TRBV19 | ASSSVASGQAFGYT
TRBV4-2 | ASSQSSGLLYQETQY
TRBV10-3 | ASRRLAGTSTDTQY
TRBV19 | AGRKLEGLAVSTDTQY
TRBV7-2 | ASSGTYPPGIH
TRBV18 | ASSPPDRVGGAF
TRBV27 | ASSLGQGGYNEQF
TRBV28 | ASSPRWRNTEAF
TRBV6-6 | ASSPPNRDQETQY
TRBV5-6 | ASSLDGTGYNTEAF
TRBV30 | AWSPDTGNTIY
TRBV5-4 | ASSFRGEETQY
TRBV28 | ASSHPGLAGGGREQF
TRBV5-6 | ASSRPGGTDTQY
TRBV2 | ASSEALGGYT
TRBV7-9 | ASSLLAGSTDTQY
TRBV6-5 | ASKAGTDTQY
TRBV2 | ASRGLAGGNEQF
TRBV6-1 | ASIGQGRGQPQH
TRBV10-3 | AISGEDNYEQY
TRBV7-2 | ASSLQIMNTEAF
TRBV6-1 | ASSEDEARGETQY
TRBV6-6 | ASINSYNEQF
TRBV9 | ASSVGHRETQY
TRBV5-4 | ASSLEAGGFIGTQY
TRBV11-2 | ASSLQTSVNEQF
TRBV7-2 | ASSPRTGYNEQF
TRBV30 | AWSTGSTDTQY
TRBV27 | ASSLLARPQH
TRBV7-3 | ASSLTPSGGETQY
TRBV28 | ASRPYRDPNYGYT
TRBV19 | AYSKLEGLAVSTDTQY
TRBV5-1 | ASSLGLVGGELF
TRBV27 | ASWSGGLYGYT
TRBV29-1 | SVASYRGDYGYT
TRBV9 | ASSARDSIADTQY
TRBV9 | ASSVSPTGITGELF
TRBV7-2 | ASSTGQGARETQY
TRBV19 | ASSMWGERPYNEQF
TRBV5-1 | ASSLQSYNEQF
TRBV9 | ASSVVREGAEAF